The 2 T cell receptor beta chains below come from one sample, sequenced in a study of CD8 T cells in Susac syndrome. Random hexamers were used to reverse transcribe an amount of 0.5 to 1 ug RNA. In TCRdb, the immunoSEQ multiplex PCR reads were re-called with MiXCR into one record per CDR3 protein. The sample yields approximately 140,000 distinct CDR3 sequences, roughly 80% seen once. Sequencing was done on a sample of CD8+ T cells from PBMCs. The receptor source for this set is a human donor with multiple sclerosis.

V gene TRBV11-2 combines with J gene TRBJ2-7; 7 bases fit TRBD2. Trimming cost V 8 bases and J 6 bases; bases outside gene matches: 7. The CDR3 spans 12 residues. The germline CDR1 and CDR2 sequences are SGHAT and FQNNGV. The CDR3 region is CASGGEGFEQYV. The CDR3 DNA sequence: TGTGCCAGCGGCGGGGAGGGGTTCGAGCAGTACGTC.

The chain is built from TRBV29-1 and TRBJ2-1, with 9 bases lining up with TRBD1. V trimming: 6 bases; J trimming: 2 bases; junction bases outside the gene matches: 2. The CDR3 runs to 13 residues. The V gene's germline CDR1 is SQVTM and CDR2 ANQGSEA. CDR3 nucleotide sequence: TGCAGCGTGGGACAGGGAGCCTACAATGAGCAGTTCTTC. It is translated as CSVGQGAYNEQFF.